Following are 4 T cell receptor beta chains from one sample sequenced in a study of blood T cell repertoires in COVID-19. This table comes from immunoSEQ multiplex PCR, and its TCRdb copy is limited to in-frame clones, with some not included. The sample lists about 380,000 clones, more than 75% occurring once. Sequenced: PBMCs or T cells enriched from blood (not recorded which). The receptors were sampled from a woman younger than 30 who had recovered from COVID-19.

The chain recombines TRBV5-1 with TRBJ2-1, with D tentatively TRBD1 (5 bases). This CDR3 region has 14 residues. V lost 0 bases and J 8 bases, leaving 12 bases between the germline ends. Germline-derived CDR1 and CDR2 are SGHRS and YFSETQ. The CDR3 DNA is TGCGCCAGCAGCTTGGGGGGTCTGGGGCATGAGCAGTTCTTC. This codes for CASSLGGLGHEQFF. The full variable domain, its missing parts supplied by reference TRBV5-1 and TRBJ2-1, is KAGVTQTPRYLIKTRGQQVTLSCSPISGHRSVSWYQQTPGQGLQFLFEYFSETQRNKGNFPGRFSGRQFSNSRSEMNVSTLELGDSALYLCASSLGGLGHEQFFGPGTRLTVL.

The chain has TRBV10-3 and TRBJ1-5; D gene ambiguous. Germline V lookup: CDR1 ENHRY, CDR2 SYGVKD. This CDR3 has 13 residues. V lost 3 bases and J 7 bases, leaving 10 bases between the germline ends. This CDR3 reads CAISDGVGQPQHF. The CDR3 DNA follows: TGTGCCATCAGTGACGGGGTCGGGCAGCCCCAGCATTTT.

The rearrangement links TRBV5-1 to TRBJ1-1, with 10 bases aligning to TRBD1. CDR3 size: 16 residues. J gave up 6 bases and V 3 bases, and 11 bases lay outside the gene matches. The germline gives CDR1 SGHRS, CDR2 YFSETQ. The CDR3 DNA reads TGCGCCAGCAGCTCACCCCTTGGGACAGGGGTCGCTGAAGCTTTCTTT. Translating gives CASSSPLGTGVAEAFF.

This chain joins TRBV5-6 and TRBJ1-2; possibly TRBD1 for D (6 bases). CDR3 length: 14 amino acids. Trimming pared 6 bases from V and 7 bases from J, leaving 19 bases between. Germline values: CDR1 SGHDT, CDR2 YYEEEE. The CDR3 DNA reads as TGTGCCAGCAACAAGATGGGGGCCCGGGGTGGCTACACCTTC. Amino acids: CASNKMGARGGYTF.